A single sample is the source of the 31 T cell receptor beta chains below, sequenced in a study of T-cell memory formation after mild COVID-19. TCRdb called the 5' RACE reads again in MiXCR, with one record for every CDR3 protein. The profile shows fewer than 650,000 distinct CDR3 sequences, about a fifth of them singletons. The sequenced material came from PBMCs or a T cell subset sorted from them (not recorded which). These receptors all come from an adult woman who had mild COVID-19 (a few samples of this study predate the infection). Cell type and time point are not known.

This clonotype appeared many times. This chain uses TRBV7-9 with TRBJ2-1; D uncertain. V lost 1 base to trimming and J lost 3 bases, with 10 bases between them. The V gene's germline CDR1 is SEHNR and CDR2 FQNEAQ (reference sequence). This CDR3 is built from 15 residues. This chain's CDR3 is CASSLVGPSYNEQFF. DNA for the CDR3: TGTGCCAGCAGCTTAGTTGGTCCTAGCTACAATGAGCAGTTCTTC.

The CDR3 DNA follows: TGTGCCAGCAGGACCGGGACAGGGGACTATGGCTACACCTTC. This translates into CASRTGTGDYGYTF. V and J are TRBV7-9 and TRBJ1-2, with TRBD1 matching over 10 bases. This CDR3 region has 14 residues. Germline loops: CDR1 SEHNR, CDR2 FQNEAQ (reference sequence). Trimming cost V 6 bases and J 3 bases; bases outside gene matches: 4.

This clonotype has just a few counts. The chain has TRBV4-2 and TRBJ2-5; D unresolved. CDR1 and CDR2 (germline): LGHNA, YNFKEQ. The CDR3 loop spans 15 amino acids. Between the trimmed V and J ends, which lost 0 bases and 5 bases, there was a span of 13 bases. The CDR3 DNA reads as TGTGCCAGCAGCCAAGAAATAGGGTATGGGGAGACCCAGTACTTC. This translates into CASSQEIGYGETQYF.

This clonotype was observed a handful of times. CDR3 loop: CASSLIGSLDSYEQYF. The CDR3 coding sequence is TGCGCCAGCAGCCTCATTGGCTCGTTGGACTCCTACGAGCAGTACTTC. The rearrangement uses TRBV5-1 and TRBJ2-7, with D unclear. Germline lookup yields CDR1 SGHRS and CDR2 YFSETQ. Trimming took 4 bases from V and 0 from J, leaving 17 bases between them. The length of the CDR3 is 16 residues.

The rearrangement links TRBV28 to TRBJ2-1; D perhaps matches TRBD1 (6 bases). Trimming stripped 5 bases from V and 4 bases from J, with 18 bases between. CDR3 length equals 16 residues. Germline V CDR1 and CDR2: MDHEN, SYDVKM. CDR3 protein: CASSPLSGQTYNEQFF. CDR3 DNA: TGTGCCAGCAGTCCACTGTCCGGACAGACTTACAATGAGCAGTTCTTC.

The chain is built from TRBV5-1 and TRBJ2-7; 8 nucleotides align to TRBD1. Looked up from germline, CDR1 is SGHRS and CDR2 is YFSETQ. Germline trimming cut 3 bases from V and 3 bases from J; bases unmatched to any gene: 2. The CDR3 is made up of 13 amino acids. The CDR3 DNA is TGCGCCAGCAGCTCGACAGGGGTCTACGAGCAGTACTTC. The encoded protein is CASSSTGVYEQYF. The whole variable domain, remainder taken from reference TRBV5-1 and TRBJ2-7, is KAGVTQTPRYLIKTRGQQVTLSCSPISGHRSVSWYQQTPGQGLQFLFEYFSETQRNKGNFPGRFSGRQFSNSRSEMNVSTLELGDSALYLCASSSTGVYEQYFGPGTRLTVT.

This chain joins TRBV3-1 and TRBJ1-6, with D uncertain. Germline CDR1 and CDR2: LGHDT and YNNKEL (reference sequence). Trimming removed 8 bases at V and 0 bases at J, with 11 bases between. The CDR3 extends over 15 amino acids. CDR3 coding DNA: TGTGCCAGCCGGAGAGGGTACTCCTATAATTCACCCCTCCACTTT. Translated: CASRRGYSYNSPLHF.

The CDR3 sequence: CSGGWGLAGVGTQYF. For the CDR3, the DNA is TGCAGTGGAGGCTGGGGGCTAGCGGGGGTTGGGACCCAGTACTTC. V is TRBV20-1 and J is TRBJ2-5; 10 bases agree with TRBD2. The CDR3 has 15 amino acids. The ends lost 7 bases at V and 7 bases at J; junction bases unmatched: 15. The germline V gene encodes CDR1 DFQATT and CDR2 SNEGSKA (reference sequence).

The chain joins TRBV3-1 to TRBJ2-1, with a tentative D call TRBD2 (7 bases). CDR1 is LGHDT and CDR2 is YNNKEL in the germline V gene (reference sequence). V lost 0 bases and J 6 bases, leaving 12 bases between the germline ends. This CDR3 contains 15 residues. The CDR3 reads CASSQDRGGSNEQFF. The CDR3, as DNA: TGTGCCAGCAGCCAAGATAGGGGGGGTTCCAATGAGCAGTTCTTC.

The sample holds a few counts of this clonotype. V is TRBV29-1 and J is TRBJ2-5; the D call may be TRBD1 or TRBD2 (5 bases each). The V end was cut by 4 bases, the J end by 5 bases, with 14 bases between. Per the germline V gene, CDR1 is SQVTM and CDR2 is ANQGSEA. The CDR3 consists of 13 residues. Written as DNA, the CDR3 is TGCAGCGTTGCTTATCGGGGCGGCGAGACCCAGTACTTC. It encodes CSVAYRGGETQYF.

V gene TRBV20-1 combines with J gene TRBJ2-3, with D uncertain. The CDR3 covers 15 residues. Germline V gene data show CDR1 as DFQATT and CDR2 as SNEGSKA (reference sequence). Trimming took off 0 bases at V and 1 base at J, with 11 bases between the two ends. CDR3 sequence reads: CSARDSAWGTDTQYF. The CDR3 nucleotides are TGCAGTGCTAGAGATTCGGCCTGGGGCACAGATACGCAGTATTTT.

This clonotype was seen a single time. CDR3 sequence: CATAGSSYNEQFF. The CDR3 region has the DNA TGTGCCACCGCGGGGAGCTCCTACAATGAGCAGTTCTTC. The J gene is TRBJ2-1, the V gene TRBV2; a weak D match, TRBD2 (6 bases). Trimming left V 10 bases short and J 0 bases short, with 10 bases between. There are 13 residues in the CDR3. Looked up from germline, CDR1 is SNHLY and CDR2 is FYNNEI. Based on the CDR3 plus reference TRBV2 and TRBJ2-1, the full variable domain is EPEVTQTPSHQVTQMGQEVILRCVPISNHLYFYWYRQILGQKVEFLVSFYNNEISEKSEIFDDQFSVERPDGSNFTLKIRSTKLEDSAMYFCATAGSSYNEQFFGPGTRLTVL.

This chain joins TRBV2 and TRBJ2-3; 10 nucleotides align to TRBD2. Losses at the gene ends were 2 bases for V and 6 bases for J; bases not matched to a gene: 11. The CDR3 is 17 residues long. CDR1 is SNHLY and CDR2 is FYNNEI in the germline V gene. The CDR3 sequence: CASSEKASGSGADTQYF. Here the CDR3 DNA reads TGTGCCAGCAGTGAAAAGGCTAGCGGGAGTGGTGCGGATACGCAGTATTTT.

This clonotype was recorded a few times. This chain connects TRBV19 to TRBJ1-1; TRBD1 is a possible D gene (5 bases). The CDR3 sequence is 15 residues long. Germline CDR1 and CDR2: LNHDA and SQIVND (reference sequence). Trimming left V 5 bases short and J 0 bases short, with 13 bases between. CDR3 DNA sequence: TGTGCCAGTAGTCCCCGGACAAATGTGAACACTGAAGCTTTCTTT. It encodes CASSPRTNVNTEAFF. Combining the CDR3 with reference TRBV19 and TRBJ1-1 gives the whole variable domain DGGITQSPKYLFRKEGQNVTLSCEQNLNHDAMYWYRQDPGQGLRLIYYSQIVNDFQKGDIAEGYSVSREKKESFPLTVTSAQKNPTAFYLCASSPRTNVNTEAFFGQGTRLTVV.

This clonotype was counted only a few times. V gene TRBV12-3 or TRBV12-4 combines with J gene TRBJ2-1; D is unresolved. The germline V and J ends were trimmed by 4 bases and 0 bases, with 19 bases remaining between them. The CDR3 sequence is 18 residues long. The CDR3 bases are TGTGCCAGCAGTTCCTCCGGCGAGACTTTTAGCTCCTACAATGAGCAGTTCTTC. Translating gives CASSSSGETFSSYNEQFF.

This clonotype has just a few counts. The chain uses TRBV6-5 and TRBJ1-6; D might be TRBD1 (5 bases). Trimming took 1 base from V and 7 from J, leaving 11 bases between them. This CDR3 region has 15 residues. Germline loops: CDR1 MNHEY, CDR2 SVGAGI. The CDR3 nucleotides read TGTGCCAGCAGTTACTACAGGCCCCTGAATTCACCCCTCCACTTT. This codes for CASSYYRPLNSPLHF.

This clonotype occurred many times. This chain uses TRBV5-1 with TRBJ2-1; 8 nucleotides agree with TRBD2. With V trimmed by 0 bases and J by 6 bases, 5 bases remained unmatched. Per germline, CDR1 SGHRS and CDR2 YFSETQ. The CDR3 extends over 15 amino acids. CDR3 protein: CASSLDGGASNEQFF. The DNA of the CDR3 is TGCGCCAGCAGCTTGGACGGGGGGGCCAGCAATGAGCAGTTCTTC.

The chain couples TRBV5-1 to TRBJ2-1; D call uncertain. CDR3 length: 17 amino acids. Trimming stripped 6 bases from V and 3 bases from J, with 22 bases between. Germline assignment: CDR1 SGHRS and CDR2 YFSETQ. For the CDR3, the DNA is TGCGCCAGCATCGCGAGGACCTCTGGGTACAACTACAATGAGCAGTTCTTC. Its translation is CASIARTSGYNYNEQFF.

V usage is TRBV10-3 and J usage is TRBJ2-5; D is perhaps TRBD1 (6 bases). Trimming stripped 2 bases from V and 1 base from J, with 8 bases between. CDR3 length equals 14 residues. From germline, CDR1 is ENHRY and CDR2 SYGVKD. The CDR3 DNA follows: TGTGCCATCAGTGAGGGGGGCCGCCAAGAGACCCAGTACTTC. This sequence encodes CAISEGGRQETQYF.

The chain couples TRBV14 to TRBJ2-3; 15 bases agree with TRBD2. The CDR3 is made up of 18 amino acids. From germline, CDR1 is SGHDN and CDR2 FVKESK. The V and J ends lost 1 base and 3 bases, in that order; junction bases with no gene match: 5. The CDR3 coding sequence is TGTGCCAGCAGCCAAGGGACTAGCGGGAGGGCCGCGACAGATACGCAGTATTTT. It translates to CASSQGTSGRAATDTQYF.

The chain has TRBV19 and TRBJ1-1; D unresolved. Germline V lookup: CDR1 LNHDA, CDR2 SQIVND (reference sequence). Trimming took 4 bases from V and 10 from J, leaving 10 bases between them. The CDR3 runs 11 residues. CDR3 DNA: TGTGCCAGTAGTACCGTCGGAGGAGCTTTCTTT. Translated, it gives CASSTVGGAFF.

The V gene is TRBV7-2, the J gene TRBJ2-3; TRBD1 is a possible D gene (5 bases). The V and J ends lost 2 bases and 4 bases respectively, with 10 bases between them. CDR3 length equals 14 residues. Germline loops: CDR1 SGHTA, CDR2 FQGNSA. The CDR3 sequence is CASSLWGTSDTQYF. The CDR3 coding sequence is TGTGCCAGCAGCTTATGGGGCACATCAGATACGCAGTATTTT.

The chain recombines TRBV3-1 with TRBJ2-7; 9 nucleotides match TRBD2. Germline V gene lookup returns CDR1 LGHDT and CDR2 YNNKEL (reference sequence). V was pared by 2 bases and J by 4 bases, with 12 bases of the junction left unmatched. The length of the CDR3 is 17 residues. The CDR3 DNA sequence: TGTGCCAGCAGCCAACTATTTCTAGCGGGGTCTCCTTACGAGCAGTACTTC. Its protein product is CASSQLFLAGSPYEQYF.

The rearrangement links TRBV24-1 to TRBJ2-3, with 9 positions matching TRBD1. Germline CDR1 KGHDR, CDR2 SFDVKD. The J segment lost 2 bases and the V segment lost 3 bases, leaving 14 bases of the junction unmatched. The CDR3 has 19 residues. CDR3 coding DNA: TGTGCCACCAGTGATCGGGCCTTGGGACAGGGCGGTTCCACAGATACGCAGTATTTT. Encoded protein: CATSDRALGQGGSTDTQYF.

This clonotype was picked up a small number of times. The chain joins TRBV19 to TRBJ2-7, with D tentatively TRBD2 (5 bases). Trimming cost V 3 bases and J 1 base, with 13 bases left between them. The germline gives CDR1 LNHDA, CDR2 SQIVND (reference sequence). The CDR3 runs 15 residues. The CDR3 coding sequence is TGTGCCAGTAGTATCTCGGGAAAATCGTCCTACGAGCAGTACTTC. Encoded protein: CASSISGKSSYEQYF.

The gene calls are TRBV5-1 and TRBJ2-7; TRBD2 matches 9 bases. V dropped 1 base and J dropped 2; count of bases not matched to a gene: 4. From germline, CDR1 is SGHRS and CDR2 YFSETQ. The CDR3 is 15 residues long. CDR3 sequence: CASSLSSSGTYEQYF. The CDR3 nucleotides are TGCGCCAGCAGCTTGAGTTCTAGCGGGACCTACGAGCAGTACTTC.

V is TRBV12-3 or TRBV12-4 and J is TRBJ2-4, with D possibly matching TRBD1 (6 bases). The CDR3 length is 16 residues. Trimming cost V 3 bases and J 3 bases, with 15 bases left between them. The CDR3 DNA follows: TGTGCCAGCAGTTTTATGGCCGGGACAATCAAAAACATTCAGTACTTC. It translates to CASSFMAGTIKNIQYF.

The CDR3 loop reads CSARLNQETQYF. The CDR3 DNA reads as TGCAGTGCTAGGCTGAACCAAGAGACCCAGTACTTC. J is TRBJ2-5 and V is TRBV20-1; D remains ambiguous. Germline V gene sequence: CDR1 DFQATT, CDR2 SNEGSKA (reference sequence). This CDR3 is built from 12 residues. V was shortened by 3 bases and J by 0 bases, with 5 bases between the two germline ends.

This clonotype came up a few times. The chain carries TRBV5-5 and TRBJ1-4; D unclear. Trimming removed 5 bases from V and 5 bases from J, with 10 bases in between. The CDR3 consists of 13 residues. The germline V gene encodes CDR1 SGHKS and CDR2 YYEKEE (reference sequence). CDR3 in DNA: TGTGCCAGCAGACCAAATCGAAATGAAAAACTGTTTTTT. Its protein product is CASRPNRNEKLFF.

The V gene is TRBV6-5, the J gene TRBJ2-1, with D maybe TRBD2 (5 bases). Germline V CDR1 and CDR2: MNHEY, SVGAGI. This CDR3 is built from 17 residues. The ends were cut back, 5 bases at V and 0 bases at J, with 17 bases in the middle. CDR3 sequence reads: CASSTASRGSSYNEQFF. The CDR3 coding sequence is TGTGCCAGCAGTACTGCTAGCAGAGGAAGCTCCTACAATGAGCAGTTCTTC.

The chain has TRBV20-1 and TRBJ2-7, with D hard to call. Per germline, CDR1 DFQATT and CDR2 SNEGSKA (reference sequence). CDR3 size: 12 residues. The V gene lost 0 bases and the J gene lost 3 bases, with 6 bases spanning the gap. The CDR3 loop is CSARDSGYEQYF. DNA for the CDR3: TGCAGTGCTAGAGATTCAGGCTACGAGCAGTACTTC.